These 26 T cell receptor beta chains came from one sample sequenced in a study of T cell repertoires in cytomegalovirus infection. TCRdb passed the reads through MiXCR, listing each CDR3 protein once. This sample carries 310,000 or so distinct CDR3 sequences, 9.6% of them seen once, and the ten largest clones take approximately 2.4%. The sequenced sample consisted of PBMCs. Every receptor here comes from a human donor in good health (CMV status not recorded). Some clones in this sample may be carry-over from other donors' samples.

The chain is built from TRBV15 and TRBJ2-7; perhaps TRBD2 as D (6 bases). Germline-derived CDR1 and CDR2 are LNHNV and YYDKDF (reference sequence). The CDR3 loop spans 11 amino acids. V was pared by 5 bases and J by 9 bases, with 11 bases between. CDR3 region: CATSVGTAQYF. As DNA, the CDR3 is TGTGCCACCAGCGTAGGGACTGCGCAGTACTTC.

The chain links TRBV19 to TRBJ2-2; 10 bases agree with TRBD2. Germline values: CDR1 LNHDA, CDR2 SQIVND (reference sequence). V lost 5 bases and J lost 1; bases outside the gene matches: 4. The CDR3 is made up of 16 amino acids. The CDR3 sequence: CASSQAGGGNTGELFF. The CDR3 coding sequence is TGTGCCAGTAGTCAAGCGGGGGGGGGGAACACCGGGGAGCTGTTTTTT.

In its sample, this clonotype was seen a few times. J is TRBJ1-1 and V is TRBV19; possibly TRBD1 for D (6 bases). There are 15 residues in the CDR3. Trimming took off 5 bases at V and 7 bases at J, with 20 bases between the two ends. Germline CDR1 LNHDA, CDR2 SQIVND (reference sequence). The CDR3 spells CASSFLLTGTGEAFF. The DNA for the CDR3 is TGTGCCAGTAGTTTTCTCCTAACAGGGACTGGTGAAGCTTTCTTT.

CDR3 residues: CASTPWAGLDTGELFF. DNA for the CDR3: TGTGCCAGTACCCCCTGGGCAGGGCTTGACACCGGGGAGCTGTTTTTT. The chain uses TRBV19 and TRBJ2-2; a weak D match, TRBD1 (5 bases). The CDR3 extends over 16 amino acids. Germline CDR1 LNHDA, CDR2 SQIVND (reference sequence). V was pared by 7 bases and J by 3 bases, with 18 bases between.

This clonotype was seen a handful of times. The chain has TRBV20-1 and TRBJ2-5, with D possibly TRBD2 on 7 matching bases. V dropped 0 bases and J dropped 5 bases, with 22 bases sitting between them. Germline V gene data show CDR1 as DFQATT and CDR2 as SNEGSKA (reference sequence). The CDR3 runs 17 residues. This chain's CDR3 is CSARDLRGGPIWETQYF. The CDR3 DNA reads TGCAGTGCTAGAGATCTGAGGGGGGGCCCGATATGGGAGACCCAGTACTTC.

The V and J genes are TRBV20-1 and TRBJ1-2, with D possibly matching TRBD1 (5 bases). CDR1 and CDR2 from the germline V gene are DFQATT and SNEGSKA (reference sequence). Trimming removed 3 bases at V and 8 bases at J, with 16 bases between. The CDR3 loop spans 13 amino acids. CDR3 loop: CSASHMGEVGYTF. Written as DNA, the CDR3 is TGCAGTGCTAGTCATATGGGGGAAGTGGGCTACACCTTC.

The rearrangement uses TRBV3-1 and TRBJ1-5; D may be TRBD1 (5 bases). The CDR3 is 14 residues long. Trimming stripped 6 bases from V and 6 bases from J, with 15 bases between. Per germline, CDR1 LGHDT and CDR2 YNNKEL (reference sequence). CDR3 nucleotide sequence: TGTGCCAGCAGTCCCGGGACGAGAAGTCAGCCCCAGCATTTT. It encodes CASSPGTRSQPQHF.

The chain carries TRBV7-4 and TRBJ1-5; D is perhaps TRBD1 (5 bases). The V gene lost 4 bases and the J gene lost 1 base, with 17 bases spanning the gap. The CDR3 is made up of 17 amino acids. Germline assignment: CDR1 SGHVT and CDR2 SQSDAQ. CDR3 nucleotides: TGTGCCAGCAGCTCCGACAGCACCAGGAGGAGCAATCAGCCCCAGCATTTT. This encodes CASSSDSTRRSNQPQHF. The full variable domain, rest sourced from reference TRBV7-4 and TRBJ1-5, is GAGVSQSPRYKVAKRGRDVALRCDSISGHVTLYWYRQTLGQGSEVLTYSQSDAQRDKSGRPSGRFSAERPERSVSTLKIQRTEQGDSAVYLCASSSDSTRRSNQPQHFGDGTRLSIL.

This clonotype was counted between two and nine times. CDR3 sequence: CASSPLRSSYNEQFF. CDR3 in DNA: TGTGCCAGCTCACCATTACGGAGCTCCTACAATGAGCAGTTCTTC. The J gene is TRBJ2-1, the V gene TRBV18; D remains ambiguous. Trimming shortened V by 2 bases and J by 0 bases, and 8 bases separated the two germline ends. CDR3 length equals 15 residues. The germline V gene has CDR1 KGHSH and CDR2 LQKENI.

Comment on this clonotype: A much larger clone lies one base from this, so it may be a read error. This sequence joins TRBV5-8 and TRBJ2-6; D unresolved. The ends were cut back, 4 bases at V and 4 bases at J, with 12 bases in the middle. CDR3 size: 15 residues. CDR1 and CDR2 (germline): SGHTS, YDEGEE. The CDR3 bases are TGTGCCAGCAGCGCCGTACAGTCCGGGGCCAACGTCCTGACTTTC. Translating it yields CASSAVQSGANVLTF.

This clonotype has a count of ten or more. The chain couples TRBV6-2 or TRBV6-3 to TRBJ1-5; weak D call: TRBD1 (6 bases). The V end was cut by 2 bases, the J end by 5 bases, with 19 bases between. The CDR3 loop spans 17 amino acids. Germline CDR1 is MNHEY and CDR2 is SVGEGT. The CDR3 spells CASSYHTATGRDQPQHF. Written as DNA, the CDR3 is TGTGCCAGCAGTTACCATACGGCGACAGGTAGAGATCAGCCCCAGCATTTT.

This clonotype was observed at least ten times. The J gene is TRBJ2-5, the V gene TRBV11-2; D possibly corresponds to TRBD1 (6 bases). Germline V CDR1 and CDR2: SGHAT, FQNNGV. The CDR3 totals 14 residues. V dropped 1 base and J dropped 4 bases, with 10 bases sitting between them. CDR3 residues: CASSLGQGRETQYF. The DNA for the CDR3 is TGTGCCAGCAGCTTAGGGCAGGGGAGAGAGACCCAGTACTTC. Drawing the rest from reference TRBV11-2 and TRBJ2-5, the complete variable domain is EAGVAQSPRYKIIEKRQSVAFWCNPISGHATLYWYQQILGQGPKLLIQFQNNGVVDDSQLPKDRFSAERLKGVDSTLKIQPAKLEDSAVYLCASSLGQGRETQYFGPGTRLLVL.

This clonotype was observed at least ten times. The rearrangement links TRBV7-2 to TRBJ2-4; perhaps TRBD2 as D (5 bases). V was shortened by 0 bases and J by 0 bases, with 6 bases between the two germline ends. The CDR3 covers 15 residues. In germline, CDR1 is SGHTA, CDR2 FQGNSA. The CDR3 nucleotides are TGTGCCAGCAGCTTAGCAGCGGTAGCCAAAAACATTCAGTACTTC. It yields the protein CASSLAAVAKNIQYF.

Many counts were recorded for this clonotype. The DNA for the CDR3 is TGCGCCAGCAGCTTGGAATGGGGGGGAGGCAAAAACATTCAGTACTTC. Translated: CASSLEWGGGKNIQYF. V is TRBV5-1 and J is TRBJ2-4, with 7 nucleotides matching TRBD2. CDR3 length equals 16 residues. The germline gives CDR1 SGHRS, CDR2 YFSETQ. V lost 0 bases, J lost 3 bases, and 6 bases stayed unmatched. The full variable domain, in which reference TRBV5-1 and TRBJ2-4 provide the parts outside the CDR3, is KAGVTQTPRYLIKTRGQQVTLSCSPISGHRSVSWYQQTPGQGLQFLFEYFSETQRNKGNFPGRFSGRQFSNSRSEMNVSTLELGDSALYLCASSLEWGGGKNIQYFGAGTRLSVL.

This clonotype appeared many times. CDR3 region: CASEWGTPNEQYF. In DNA, the CDR3 is TGTGCCAGCGAGTGGGGGACCCCCAACGAGCAGTACTTC. The chain uses TRBV2 and TRBJ2-7; D might be TRBD1 or TRBD2, each matching 5 bases. The CDR3 totals 13 residues. V was shortened by 8 bases and J by 5 bases, with 16 bases between the two germline ends. The germline gives CDR1 SNHLY, CDR2 FYNNEI.

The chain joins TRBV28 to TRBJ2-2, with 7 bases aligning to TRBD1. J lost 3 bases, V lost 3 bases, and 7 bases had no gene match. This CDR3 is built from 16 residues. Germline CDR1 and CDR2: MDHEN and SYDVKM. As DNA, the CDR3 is TGTGCCAGCAGTTTCGACAGGGATTCGGACACCGGGGAGCTGTTTTTT. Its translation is CASSFDRDSDTGELFF. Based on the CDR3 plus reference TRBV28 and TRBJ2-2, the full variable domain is DVKVTQSSRYLVKRTGEKVFLECVQDMDHENMFWYRQDPGLGLRLIYFSYDVKMKEKGDIPEGYSVSREKKERFSLILESASTNQTSMYLCASSFDRDSDTGELFFGEGSRLTVL.

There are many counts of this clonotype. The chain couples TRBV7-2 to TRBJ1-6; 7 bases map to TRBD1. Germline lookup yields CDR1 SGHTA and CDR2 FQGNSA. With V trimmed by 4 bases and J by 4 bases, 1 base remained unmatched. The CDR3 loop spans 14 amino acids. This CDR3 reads CASSWDSYNSPLHF. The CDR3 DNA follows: TGTGCCAGCAGCTGGGACAGTTATAATTCACCCCTCCACTTT.

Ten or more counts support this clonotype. The chain's CDR3 is CASSGLNQPQHF. DNA of the CDR3: TGTGCCAGCAGTGGGTTGAATCAGCCCCAGCATTTT. The rearrangement joins TRBV25-1 to TRBJ1-5; D remains ambiguous. The V end was cut by 4 bases, the J end by 4 bases, with 5 bases between. The CDR3 spans 12 residues. Per the germline V gene, CDR1 is MGHDK and CDR2 is SYGVNS.

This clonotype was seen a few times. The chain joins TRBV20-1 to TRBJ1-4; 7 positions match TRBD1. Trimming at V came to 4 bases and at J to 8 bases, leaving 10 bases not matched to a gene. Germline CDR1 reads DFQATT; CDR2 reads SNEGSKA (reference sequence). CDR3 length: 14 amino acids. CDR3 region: CSATTGARVEKLFF. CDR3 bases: TGCAGTGCTACTACAGGGGCTAGGGTGGAAAAACTGTTTTTT.

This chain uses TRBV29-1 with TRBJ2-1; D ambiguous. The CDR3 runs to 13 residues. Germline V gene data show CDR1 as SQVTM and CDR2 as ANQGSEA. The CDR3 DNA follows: TGCTGCGCTGGAGCTAGCTCCTACAATGAGCAGTTCTTC. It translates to CCAGASSYNEQFF.

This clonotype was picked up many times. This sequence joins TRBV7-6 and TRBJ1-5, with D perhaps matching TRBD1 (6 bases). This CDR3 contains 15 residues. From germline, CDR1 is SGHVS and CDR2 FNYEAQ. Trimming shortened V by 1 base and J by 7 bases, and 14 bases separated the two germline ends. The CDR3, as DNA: TGTGCCAGCAGCTTAGGGGGGGGCAGGATACAGCCCCAGCATTTT. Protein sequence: CASSLGGGRIQPQHF.

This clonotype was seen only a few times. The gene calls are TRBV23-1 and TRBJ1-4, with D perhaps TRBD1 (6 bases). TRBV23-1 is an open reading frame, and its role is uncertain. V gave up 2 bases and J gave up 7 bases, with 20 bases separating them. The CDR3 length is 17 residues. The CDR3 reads CASSQRTTGWWSEKLFF. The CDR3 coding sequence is TGCGCCAGCAGTCAACGTACCACAGGGTGGTGGAGTGAAAAACTGTTTTTT.

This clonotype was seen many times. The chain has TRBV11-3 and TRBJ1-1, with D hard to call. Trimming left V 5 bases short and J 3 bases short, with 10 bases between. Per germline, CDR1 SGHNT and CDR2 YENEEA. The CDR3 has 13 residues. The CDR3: CASSPFSDTEAFF. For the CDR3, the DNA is TGTGCCAGCAGCCCCTTTTCCGACACTGAAGCTTTCTTT.

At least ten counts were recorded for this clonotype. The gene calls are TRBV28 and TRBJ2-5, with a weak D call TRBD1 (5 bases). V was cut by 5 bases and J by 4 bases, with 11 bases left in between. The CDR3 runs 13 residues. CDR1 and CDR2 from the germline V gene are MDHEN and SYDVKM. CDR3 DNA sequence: TGTGCCAGCAGTCGTGACAGACGAGAGACCCAGTACTTC. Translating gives CASSRDRRETQYF.

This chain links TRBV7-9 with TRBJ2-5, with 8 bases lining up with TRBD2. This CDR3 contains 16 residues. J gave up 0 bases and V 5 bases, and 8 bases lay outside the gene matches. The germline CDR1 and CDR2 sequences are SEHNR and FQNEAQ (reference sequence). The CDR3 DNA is TGTGCCAGCAGCCCTCGAGGTAGCGGGGACCAAGAGACCCAGTACTTC. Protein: CASSPRGSGDQETQYF.

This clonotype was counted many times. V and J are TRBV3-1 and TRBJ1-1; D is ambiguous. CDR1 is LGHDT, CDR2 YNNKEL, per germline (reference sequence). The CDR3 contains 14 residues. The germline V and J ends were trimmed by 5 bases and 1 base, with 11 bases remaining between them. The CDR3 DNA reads TGTGCCAGCAGCGTCGTGGCAGGGAACACTGAAGCTTTCTTT. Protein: CASSVVAGNTEAFF.